Sequencing of this T cell receptor (beta chain) was carried out in a study of human T cells and chemical hapten exposure. Notes on the study in general: Significantly greater numbers of large CDR3 similarity clusters came from expanded TCRs than from controls.

This clonotype was counted a few times. Its target is unknown. Time point of the sample: pre-sensitization, week 0. Specified treatment: therapeutic diphenylcyclopropenone sensitization with weekly scalp DPC. Looked up from germline, CDR1 is MGHRA and CDR2 is YSYEKL. The V and J ends lost 5 bases and 1 base respectively, with 18 bases between them. This CDR3 has 17 amino acids. Each CDR3 protein gets one entry after TCRdb re-called the RACE reads with MiXCR. The sample has more than 250,000 distinct CDR3 sequences; approximately 8.6% are singletons. The V gene is TRBV4-1, the J gene TRBJ2-1; D ambiguous. Material: whole blood, obtained in connection with sensitization to the hapten diphenylcyclopropenone (DPC). The TCR comes from a woman in her 40s with alopecia areata. Some clones in this sample may be carry-over from other donors' samples. The chain's CDR3 is CASSSRDMGFSYNEQFF. CDR3 bases: TGCGCCAGCAGCTCCCGAGACATGGGCTTTTCCTACAATGAGCAGTTCTTC.